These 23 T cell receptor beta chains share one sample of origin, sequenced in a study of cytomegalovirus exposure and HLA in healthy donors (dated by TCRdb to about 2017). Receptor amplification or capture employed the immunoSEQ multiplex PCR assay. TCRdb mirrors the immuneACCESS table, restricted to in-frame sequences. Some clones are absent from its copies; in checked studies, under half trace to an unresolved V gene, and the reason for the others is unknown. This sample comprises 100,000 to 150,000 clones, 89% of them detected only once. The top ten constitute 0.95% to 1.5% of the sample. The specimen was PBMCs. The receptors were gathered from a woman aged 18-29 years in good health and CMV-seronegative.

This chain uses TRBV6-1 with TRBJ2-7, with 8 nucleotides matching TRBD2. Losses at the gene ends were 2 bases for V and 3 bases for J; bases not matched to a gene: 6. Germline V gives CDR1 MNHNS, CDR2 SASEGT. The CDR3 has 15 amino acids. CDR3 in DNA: TGTGCCAGCAGTGAAAGCGGGGGATCCCGCTACGAGCAGTACTTC. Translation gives CASSESGGSRYEQYF.

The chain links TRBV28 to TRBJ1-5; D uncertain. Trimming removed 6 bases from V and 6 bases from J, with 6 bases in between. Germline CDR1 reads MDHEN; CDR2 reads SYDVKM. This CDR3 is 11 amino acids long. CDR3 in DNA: TGTGCCAGCAGCACTATTCAGCCCCAGCATTTT. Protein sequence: CASSTIQPQHF. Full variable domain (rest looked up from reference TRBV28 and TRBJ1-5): DVKVTQSSRYLVKRTGEKVFLECVQDMDHENMFWYRQDPGLGLRLIYFSYDVKMKEKGDIPEGYSVSREKKERFSLILESASTNQTSMYLCASSTIQPQHFGDGTRLSIL.

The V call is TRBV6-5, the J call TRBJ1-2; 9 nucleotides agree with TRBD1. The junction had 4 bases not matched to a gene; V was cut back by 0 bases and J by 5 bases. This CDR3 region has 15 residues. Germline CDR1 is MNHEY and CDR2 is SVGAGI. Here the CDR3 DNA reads TGTGCCAGCAGTTACTCCATACAGGGGGCGTATGGCTACACCTTC. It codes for CASSYSIQGAYGYTF.

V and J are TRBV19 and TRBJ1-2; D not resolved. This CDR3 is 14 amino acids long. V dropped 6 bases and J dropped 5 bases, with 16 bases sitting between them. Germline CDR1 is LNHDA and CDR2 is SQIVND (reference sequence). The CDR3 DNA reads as TGTGCCAGTAGACCGGATGGCAGGAAATATGGCTACACCTTC. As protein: CASRPDGRKYGYTF.

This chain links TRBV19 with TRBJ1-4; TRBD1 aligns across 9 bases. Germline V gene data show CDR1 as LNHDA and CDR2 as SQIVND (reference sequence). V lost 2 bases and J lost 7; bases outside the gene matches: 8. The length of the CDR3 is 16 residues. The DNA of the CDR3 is TGTGCCAGTAGTATAAGGACAGGGGCAGTCAGTGAAAAACTGTTTTTT. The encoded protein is CASSIRTGAVSEKLFF. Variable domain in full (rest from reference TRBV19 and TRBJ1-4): DGGITQSPKYLFRKEGQNVTLSCEQNLNHDAMYWYRQDPGQGLRLIYYSQIVNDFQKGDIAEGYSVSREKKESFPLTVTSAQKNPTAFYLCASSIRTGAVSEKLFFGSGTQLSVL.

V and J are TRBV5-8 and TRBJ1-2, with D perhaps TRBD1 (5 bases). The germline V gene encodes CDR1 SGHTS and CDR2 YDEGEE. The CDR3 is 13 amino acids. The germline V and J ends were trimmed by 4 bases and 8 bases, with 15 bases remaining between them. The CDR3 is CASSPTTVFGYTF. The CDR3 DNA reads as TGTGCCAGCAGCCCCACGACAGTCTTCGGCTACACCTTC.

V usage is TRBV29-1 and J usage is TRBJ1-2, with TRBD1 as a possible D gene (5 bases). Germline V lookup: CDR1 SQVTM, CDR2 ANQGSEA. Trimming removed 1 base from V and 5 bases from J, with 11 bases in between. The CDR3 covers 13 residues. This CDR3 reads CSVEGGVSYGYTF. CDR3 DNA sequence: TGCAGCGTTGAAGGGGGGGTCTCATATGGCTACACCTTC.

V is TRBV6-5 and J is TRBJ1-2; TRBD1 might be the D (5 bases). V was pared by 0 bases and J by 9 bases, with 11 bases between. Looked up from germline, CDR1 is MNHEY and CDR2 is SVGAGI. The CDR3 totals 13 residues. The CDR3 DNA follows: TGTGCCAGCAGTTACTCGGGGGGAGAGCGCTACACCTTC. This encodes CASSYSGGERYTF.

CDR3 region: CASSHYTEVNYNEQFF. The CDR3 DNA sequence: TGCGCCAGCAGCCATTACACCGAGGTAAACTACAATGAGCAGTTCTTC. V and J are TRBV4-1 and TRBJ2-1, with D unclear. Germline CDR1 reads MGHRA; CDR2 reads YSYEKL. The length of the CDR3 is 16 residues. Trimming took off 3 bases at V and 3 bases at J, with 15 bases between the two ends.

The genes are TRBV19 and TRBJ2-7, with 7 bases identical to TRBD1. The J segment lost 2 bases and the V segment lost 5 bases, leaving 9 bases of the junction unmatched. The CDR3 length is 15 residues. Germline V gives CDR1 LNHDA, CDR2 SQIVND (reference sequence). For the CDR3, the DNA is TGTGCCAGTAGTTTTGGGACAGTCCCAACCTACGAGCAGTACTTC. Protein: CASSFGTVPTYEQYF.

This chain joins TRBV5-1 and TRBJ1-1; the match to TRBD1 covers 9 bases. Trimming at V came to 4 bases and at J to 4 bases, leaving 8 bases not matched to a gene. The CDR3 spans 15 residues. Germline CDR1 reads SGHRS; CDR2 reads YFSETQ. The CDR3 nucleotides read TGCGCCAGCAGCGGAACGGACAGGGGCGGCACTGAAGCTTTCTTT. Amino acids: CASSGTDRGGTEAFF.

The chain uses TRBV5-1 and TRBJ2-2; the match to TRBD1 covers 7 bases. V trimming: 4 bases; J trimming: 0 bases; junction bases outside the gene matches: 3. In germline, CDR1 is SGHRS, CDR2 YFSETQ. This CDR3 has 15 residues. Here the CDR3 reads CASSQGQPNTGELFF. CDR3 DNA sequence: TGCGCCAGCAGCCAGGGACAGCCGAACACCGGGGAGCTGTTTTTT.

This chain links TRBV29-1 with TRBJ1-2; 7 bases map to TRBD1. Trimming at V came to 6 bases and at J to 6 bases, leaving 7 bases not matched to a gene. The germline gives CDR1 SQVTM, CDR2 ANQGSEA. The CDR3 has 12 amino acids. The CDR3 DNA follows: TGCAGCGTCCCGGCAGGGGGTCATGGCTACACCTTC. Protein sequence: CSVPAGGHGYTF.

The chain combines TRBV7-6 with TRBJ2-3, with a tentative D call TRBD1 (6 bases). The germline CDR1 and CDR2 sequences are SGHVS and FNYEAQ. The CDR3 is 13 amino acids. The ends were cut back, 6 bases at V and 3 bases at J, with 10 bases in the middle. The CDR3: CASRQGQTDTQYF. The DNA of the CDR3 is TGTGCCAGCAGACAAGGACAGACAGATACGCAGTATTTT.

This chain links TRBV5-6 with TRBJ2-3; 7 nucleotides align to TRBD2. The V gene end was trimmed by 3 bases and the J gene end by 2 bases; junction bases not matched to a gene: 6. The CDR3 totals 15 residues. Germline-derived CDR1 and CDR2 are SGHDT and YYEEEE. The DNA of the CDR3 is TGTGCCAGCAGCTGGCTAGCGGCGTACACAGATACGCAGTATTTT. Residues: CASSWLAAYTDTQYF.

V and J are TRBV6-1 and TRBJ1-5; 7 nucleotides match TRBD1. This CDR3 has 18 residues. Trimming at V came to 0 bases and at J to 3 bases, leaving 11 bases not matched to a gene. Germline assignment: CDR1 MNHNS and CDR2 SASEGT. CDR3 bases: TGTGCCAGCAGTGAAGCGTGGGGCAGGGGGTGGATCAATCAGCCCCAGCATTTT. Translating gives CASSEAWGRGWINQPQHF.

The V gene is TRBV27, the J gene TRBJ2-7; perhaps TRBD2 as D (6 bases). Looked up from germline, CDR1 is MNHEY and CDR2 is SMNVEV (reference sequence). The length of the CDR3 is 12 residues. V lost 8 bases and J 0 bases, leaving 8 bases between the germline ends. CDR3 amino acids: CASHGSSYEQYF. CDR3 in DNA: TGTGCCAGCCACGGGAGCTCCTACGAGCAGTACTTC.

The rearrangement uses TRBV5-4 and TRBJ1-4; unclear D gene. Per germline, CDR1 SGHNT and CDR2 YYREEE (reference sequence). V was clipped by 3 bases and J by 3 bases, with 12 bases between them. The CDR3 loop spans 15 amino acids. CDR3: CASSSSRGPNEKLFF. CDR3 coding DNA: TGTGCCAGCAGCTCTTCAAGAGGGCCTAATGAAAAACTGTTTTTT.

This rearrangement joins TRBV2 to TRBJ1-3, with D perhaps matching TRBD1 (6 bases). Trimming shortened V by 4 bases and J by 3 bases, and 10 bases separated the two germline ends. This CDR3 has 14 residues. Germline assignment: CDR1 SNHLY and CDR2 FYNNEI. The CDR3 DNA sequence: TGTGCCAGCAGTGGACAGGTCGGTGGAAACACCATATATTTT. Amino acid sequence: CASSGQVGGNTIYF.

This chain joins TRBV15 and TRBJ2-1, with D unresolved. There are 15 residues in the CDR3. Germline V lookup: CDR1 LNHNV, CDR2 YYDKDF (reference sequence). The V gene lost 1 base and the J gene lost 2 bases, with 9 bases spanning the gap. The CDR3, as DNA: TGTGCCACCAGCAGAGGAACTTTACCCTACAATGAGCAGTTCTTC. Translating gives CATSRGTLPYNEQFF.

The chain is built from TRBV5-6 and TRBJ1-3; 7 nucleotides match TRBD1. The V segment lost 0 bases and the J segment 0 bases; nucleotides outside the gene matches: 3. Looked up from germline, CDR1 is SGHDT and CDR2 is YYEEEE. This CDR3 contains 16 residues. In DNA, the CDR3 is TGTGCCAGCAGCTTGGTAGGGGGCCTCTCTGGAAACACCATATATTTT. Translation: CASSLVGGLSGNTIYF.

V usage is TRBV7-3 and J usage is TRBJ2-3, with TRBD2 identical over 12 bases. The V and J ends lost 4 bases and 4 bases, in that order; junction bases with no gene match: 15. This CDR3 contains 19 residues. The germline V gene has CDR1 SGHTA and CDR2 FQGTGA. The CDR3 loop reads CASSSLTSGGRSDADTQYF. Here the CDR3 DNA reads TGTGCCAGCAGCTCTTTAACTAGCGGGGGGCGGTCCGACGCAGATACGCAGTATTTT.

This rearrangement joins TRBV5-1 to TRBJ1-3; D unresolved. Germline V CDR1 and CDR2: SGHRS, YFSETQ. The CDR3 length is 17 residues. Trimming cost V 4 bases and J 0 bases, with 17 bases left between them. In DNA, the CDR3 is TGCGCCAGCAGCCCATCTTTCACCGGGATCTCTGGAAACACCATATATTTT. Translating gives CASSPSFTGISGNTIYF.